This TCR beta chain emerged from a study of blood T cell repertoires in COVID-19. The overall study: Specimens from acute and convalescent COVID-19 originated in the United States, Italy and Spain. In each case, the material was cDNA or gDNA derived from T cells, B-cell-depleted T cells, or PBMCs.

Seattle researchers signed up patients amid active infection and tracked them longitudinally. Original methodology: Reference gene primer amplification gave nucleated cell count estimates. TCRdb keeps only in-frame clones here, not all; method: immunoSEQ multiplex PCR. That table is the source of V, J and clone size, and D and trimming were worked out from the DNA. The repertoire has 250,000 to 400,000 clones, roughly 88% of them found once; the top ten carry under 2%. The clonotype comes from a woman between 25 and 40 years old with COVID-19, enrolled during active disease. The material sequenced was peripheral blood.

The CDR3 is CASSMGQGTVTGELFF. CDR3 bases: TGTGCCAGCAGCATGGGACAGGGTACGGTCACCGGGGAGCTGTTTTTT. The chain recombines TRBV13 with TRBJ2-2, with 9 bases aligning to TRBD1. This CDR3 has 16 residues. The V segment lost 5 bases and the J segment 4 bases; nucleotides outside the gene matches: 8. From germline, CDR1 is PRHDT and CDR2 FYEKMQ (reference sequence).